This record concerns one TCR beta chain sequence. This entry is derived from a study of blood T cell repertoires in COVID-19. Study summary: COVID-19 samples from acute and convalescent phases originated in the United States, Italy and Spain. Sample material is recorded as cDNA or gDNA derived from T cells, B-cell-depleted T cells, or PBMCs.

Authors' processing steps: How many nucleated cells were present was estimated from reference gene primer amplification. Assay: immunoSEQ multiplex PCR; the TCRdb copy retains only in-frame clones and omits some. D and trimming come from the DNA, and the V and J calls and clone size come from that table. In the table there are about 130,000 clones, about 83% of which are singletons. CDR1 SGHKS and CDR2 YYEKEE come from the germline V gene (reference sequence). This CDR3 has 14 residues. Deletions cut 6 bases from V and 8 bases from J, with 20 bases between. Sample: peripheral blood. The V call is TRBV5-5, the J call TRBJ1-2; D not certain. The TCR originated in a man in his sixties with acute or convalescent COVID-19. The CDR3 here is CASTTRRVLEGYTF. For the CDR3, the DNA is TGTGCCAGCACCACTAGGAGGGTCTTGGAAGGCTACACCTTC. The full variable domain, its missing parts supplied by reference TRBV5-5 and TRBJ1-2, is DAGVTQSPTHLIKTRGQQVTLRCSPISGHKSVSWYQQVLGQGPQFIFQYYEKEERGRGNFPDRFSARQFPNYSSELNVNALLLGDSALYLCASTTRRVLEGYTFGSGTRLTVV.